The clone carrying this TCR beta chain was seen many times. This specimen belongs to a study of T cells in Graves' hyperthyroidism and ophthalmopathy. There were TCR beta CDR3 regions amplified from RNA transcripts. Carried out on the TCR CDR3, a first-round RT-PCR used the HTBI primer set. TCRdb ran MiXCR on the multiplex PCR reads and lists one entry per CDR3 protein. The sample lists nearly 600,000 distinct CDR3 sequences, 12% to 15% seen once, with roughly 7% in the top ten. This CDR3 spans 11 amino acids. Germline V gives CDR1 DFQATT, CDR2 SNEGSKA (reference sequence). V gave up 7 bases and J gave up 5 bases, with 9 bases separating them.

The chain uses TRBV20-1 and TRBJ2-1, with no clear D. Material for sequencing was blood. The TCR sequence derives from a woman aged 18-29 years with Graves' ophthalmopathy. Here the CDR3 DNA reads TGCAGTGGGAGCCTTAACAATGAGCAGTTCTTC. Translating gives CSGSLNNEQFF.